What follows are 4 T cell receptor beta chains derived from one specimen sequenced in a study of STAT5B mutations in CD4+ large granular lymphocyte leukemia. TCRdb keeps only in-frame clones here, not all; method: immunoSEQ multiplex PCR. The table records some 40,000 clones, roughly 80% of them present only once. The sequencing sample was made of CD4+ T cells from blood buffy coats. Receptors were obtained from a human donor in good health.

The chain has TRBV10-3 and TRBJ1-2; D possibly corresponds to TRBD1 (5 bases). CDR3 length: 16 residues. Germline assignment: CDR1 ENHRY and CDR2 SYGVKD. V lost 1 base and J 4 bases, leaving 16 bases between the germline ends. CDR3 sequence reads: CAISELEGGVSYGYTF. The CDR3 coding sequence is TGTGCCATCAGTGAGTTGGAGGGAGGGGTTTCCTATGGCTACACCTTC.

The chain couples TRBV9 to TRBJ2-3; D may match TRBD1 or TRBD2 (5 bases each). V was shortened by 5 bases and J by 0 bases, with 13 bases between the two germline ends. Germline CDR1 SGDLS, CDR2 YYNGEE. CDR3 size: 15 residues. CDR3 loop: CASRTGPASTDTQYF. In DNA form, the CDR3 reads TGTGCCAGCAGAACGGGACCCGCCAGCACAGATACGCAGTATTTT. Full variable domain (missing parts from reference TRBV9 and TRBJ2-3): DSGVTQTPKHLITATGQRVTLRCSPRSGDLSVYWYQQSLDQGLQFLIQYYNGEERAKGNILERFSAQQFPDLHSELNLSSLELGDSALYFCASRTGPASTDTQYFGPGTRLTVL.

The chain couples TRBV7-8 to TRBJ1-2; 9 bases fit TRBD1. Germline-derived CDR1 and CDR2 are SGHVS and FQNEAQ. The length of the CDR3 is 16 residues. V trimming: 1 base; J trimming: 1 base; junction bases outside the gene matches: 4. The CDR3, as DNA: TGTGCCAGCAGCTTAGGGGGACAGGGACTTAACTATGGCTACACCTTC. Protein sequence: CASSLGGQGLNYGYTF.

This chain joins TRBV6-1 and TRBJ2-7; weak D call: TRBD2 (5 bases). Germline V gene sequence: CDR1 MNHNS, CDR2 SASEGT. The ends were cut back, 6 bases at V and 0 bases at J, with 15 bases in the middle. The CDR3 contains 15 residues. CDR3 sequence (DNA): TGTGCCAGCAGCTACACCCCCGGGGACTCCTACGAGCAGTACTTC. Its translation: CASSYTPGDSYEQYF.